What follows describes a single T cell receptor (beta chain). This sample was included in a study of blood T cell repertoires in COVID-19. Here immunoSEQ multiplex PCR was the method, and the copy in TCRdb shows in-frame clones only, minus some. Of about 75,000 clones in the sample, less than 85% are singletons; the top ten hold 2.5% to 3%. Trimming removed 5 bases from V and 16 bases from J, with 12 bases in between. This CDR3 comprises 11 residues. Germline V gene lookup returns CDR1 LGHDT and CDR2 YNNKEL (reference sequence). The rearrangement uses TRBV3-1 (or the pseudogene TRBV3-2) and TRBJ2-6; D may be TRBD1 (5 bases). The clonotype comes from a human donor with acute or convalescent COVID-19. The donor label of this sample is uncertain. Source material: peripheral blood. The CDR3 protein is CASSSIRGLTF. The DNA of the CDR3 is TGTGCCAGCAGCTCTATTAGGGGTCTGACTTTC.